This passage covers 9 T cell receptor beta chains from one sample sequenced in a study of Graves' ophthalmopathy and Graves' hyperthyroidism. RNA transcripts provided the template for amplifying TCR beta CDR3 regions. The first round was an RT-PCR with HTBI primers, and the second round was a multiplex PCR. Each CDR3 protein gets one entry after TCRdb re-called the multiplex PCR reads with MiXCR. The table shows 900,000 to 1,200,000 distinct CDR3 sequences, with roughly two fifths occurring only once. Sequenced material: peripheral blood or thyroid tissue (not recorded which). These TCRs come from an adult man with Graves' hyperthyroidism.

This clonotype was recorded many times. V is TRBV7-9 and J is TRBJ1-2, with a tentative D call TRBD1 (6 bases). This CDR3 contains 14 residues. Germline CDR1 is SEHNR and CDR2 is FQNEAQ (reference sequence). V was trimmed by 2 bases and J by 2 bases, leaving 9 bases between them. The CDR3 loop reads CASSLSGQNYGYTF. As DNA, the CDR3 is TGTGCCAGCAGCTTATCAGGACAGAACTATGGCTACACCTTC. Together with reference TRBV7-9 and TRBJ1-2, the CDR3 gives the full variable domain: DTGVSQNPRHKITKRGQNVTFRCDPISEHNRLYWYRQTLGQGPEFLTYFQNEAQLEKSRLLSDRFSAERPKGSFSTLEIQRTEQGDSAMYLCASSLSGQNYGYTFGSGTRLTVV.

This clonotype was counted at least ten times. The J gene is TRBJ1-2, the V gene TRBV19; 7 nucleotides line up with TRBD1. Germline V lookup: CDR1 LNHDA, CDR2 SQIVND (reference sequence). The V segment lost 6 bases and the J segment 4 bases; nucleotides outside the gene matches: 11. The CDR3 covers 15 residues. CDR3 region: CASRPKRQGGYGYTF. In DNA, the CDR3 is TGTGCCAGTAGACCCAAACGCCAGGGGGGCTATGGCTACACCTTC.

At least ten counts were recorded for this clonotype. The chain combines TRBV11-2 with TRBJ2-7, with TRBD2 matching 14 bases. The length of the CDR3 is 14 residues. Looked up from germline, CDR1 is SGHAT and CDR2 is FQNNGV. The V gene end was trimmed by 5 bases and the J gene end by 9 bases; junction bases not matched to a gene: 6. Here the CDR3 reads CASSPGLAGGWQYF. The CDR3 nucleotides read TGTGCCAGCAGCCCAGGACTAGCGGGAGGTTGGCAGTACTTC.

Many counts were recorded for this clonotype. The chain carries TRBV10-3 and TRBJ2-7; D is unresolved. V lost 4 bases to trimming and J lost 2 bases, with 6 bases between them. Per the germline V gene, CDR1 is ENHRY and CDR2 is SYGVKD. CDR3 length: 12 amino acids. The CDR3 DNA reads as TGTGCCATCAGTGGACCCACCTACGAGCAGTACTTC. Encoded protein: CAISGPTYEQYF.

With respect to this clonotype: An end of the junction does not agree with germline; a read error may underlie this. The rearrangement links TRBV5-1 to TRBJ1-6; unclear D gene. CDR1 SGHRS and CDR2 YFSETQ come from the germline V gene. The CDR3 is 13 amino acids. The CDR3 bases are TGTGCCAGCAGCTCGTCAGCTAATTCACCCCTCCACTTT. This translates into CASSSSANSPLHF.

This clonotype has a handful of counts. A much larger clone differs by one base, so this may be a read error. The V gene is TRBV7-9, the J gene TRBJ2-7; unclear D gene. V was clipped by 5 bases and J by 2 bases, with 7 bases between them. The length of the CDR3 is 12 residues. Germline loops: CDR1 SEHNR, CDR2 FQNEAQ (reference sequence). This CDR3 is CASSPMAYEQYF. For the CDR3, the DNA is TGTGCCAGCAGCCCCATGGCCTACGAGCAGTACTTC.

The chain joins TRBV10-3 to TRBJ1-1; D call uncertain. The germline V and J ends were trimmed by 10 bases and 1 base, with 19 bases remaining between them. Germline V gene sequence: CDR1 ENHRY, CDR2 SYGVKD. The CDR3 loop spans 15 amino acids. CDR3 bases: TGTGCCAGCAGACTCGGACGGGAGGCGAACACTGAAGCTTTCTTT. Protein sequence: CASRLGREANTEAFF.

This clonotype was counted many times. This chain joins TRBV9 and TRBJ2-7; 9 bases agree with TRBD2. The CDR3 has 15 amino acids. Per germline, CDR1 SGDLS and CDR2 YYNGEE. V lost 0 bases, J lost 6 bases, and 7 bases stayed unmatched. The CDR3 nucleotides are TGTGCCAGCAGCGTAGGTCCTAGCGGGACTTCCGAGCAGTACTTC. This sequence encodes CASSVGPSGTSEQYF.

Turning to this clonotype: Without the conserved terminal phenylalanine or tryptophan, this CDR3 likely stems from a read error. The DNA is omitted, as the CDR3 cannot be located on it reliably, and the CDR3 follows TCRdb's listing. The rearrangement joins TRBV2 to TRBJ1-1; the table's D call of TRBD1 was not tested on the DNA. The CDR3 is 11 residues long, ends included. CDR1 and CDR2 (germline): SNHLY, FYNNEI. CDR3 in amino acids: CASSEARTGGY.